The rows below give T cell receptor beta chains drawn from one sample of a study of shared clonotypes between healthy human individuals. Libraries were prepared by immunoSEQ multiplex PCR; TCRdb keeps only in-frame clonotypes and omits some of them. The sample includes 2 million to 2.5 million clones, approximately 93% of them seen just once. Material: naive CD4+ T cells from PBMCs. Source of these receptors: a man aged 18 to 29 in good health. Some clones in this sample may be carry-over from other donors' samples. Each CDR3 is given with its conserved first and last residue. A D gene is named only where the DNA matches it firmly. Rows give clone size only sometimes, using once, few, many, or a class for an expanded clone.

len: 13; abundance: -; v_gene: TRBV30; j_gene: TRBJ1-1; d_gene: -; CDR3aa: CAWSVRAVTEAFF; CDR3nt: TGTGCCTGGAGTGTACGGGCAGTCACTGAAGCTTTCTTT
len: 13; abundance: once; v_gene: TRBV15; j_gene: TRBJ1-2; d_gene: -; CDR3aa: CATSRGSWEGYTF; CDR3nt: TGTGCCACCAGCAGAGGTTCCTGGGAAGGCTACACCTTC
len: 13; abundance: -; v_gene: TRBV5-1; j_gene: TRBJ2-2; d_gene: -; CDR3aa: CASSSDPSGELFF; CDR3nt: TGCGCCAGCAGCTCTGACCCCTCCGGGGAGCTGTTTTTT
len: 17; abundance: -; v_gene: TRBV7-2; j_gene: TRBJ2-1; d_gene: -; CDR3aa: CASSAQGHQSSYNEQFF; CDR3nt: TGTGCCAGCAGCGCCCAAGGACACCAGAGCTCCTACAATGAGCAGTTCTTC
len: 14; abundance: -; v_gene: TRBV18; j_gene: TRBJ1-5; d_gene: TRBD1; CDR3aa: CASSDKDRNQPQHF; CDR3nt: TGTGCCAGCTCAGATAAGGACAGGAATCAGCCCCAGCATTTT
len: 13; abundance: once; v_gene: TRBV5-1; j_gene: TRBJ1-1; d_gene: -; CDR3aa: CASSFTGSTEAFF; CDR3nt: TGCGCCAGCAGCTTTACAGGGTCCACTGAAGCTTTCTTT
len: 12; abundance: once; v_gene: TRBV28; j_gene: TRBJ1-2; d_gene: -; CDR3aa: CATSGRNEGYTF; CDR3nt: TGTGCCACCTCCGGACGGAACGAAGGCTACACCTTC
len: 14; abundance: -; v_gene: TRBV30; j_gene: TRBJ2-3; d_gene: TRBD2; CDR3aa: CAWSVLAGVDTQYF; CDR3nt: TGTGCCTGGAGTGTACTAGCGGGAGTAGATACGCAGTATTTT
len: 12; abundance: -; v_gene: TRBV7-2; j_gene: TRBJ2-1; d_gene: -; CDR3aa: CASSLGWNEQFF; CDR3nt: TGTGCCAGCAGCTTAGGGTGGAATGAGCAGTTCTTC
len: 14; abundance: -; v_gene: TRBV7-2; j_gene: TRBJ1-1; d_gene: -; CDR3aa: CASSPLSANTEAFF; CDR3nt: TGTGCCAGCAGCCCCTTGTCCGCGAACACTGAAGCTTTCTTT
len: 13; abundance: -; v_gene: TRBV5-6; j_gene: TRBJ1-2; d_gene: -; CDR3aa: CASSLDRDYGYTF; CDR3nt: TGTGCCAGCAGCTTGGACAGAGACTATGGCTACACCTTC
len: 14; abundance: -; v_gene: TRBV7-3; j_gene: TRBJ2-3; d_gene: -; CDR3aa: CASSPSPSTDTQYF; CDR3nt: TGTGCCAGCAGCCCTAGCCCCAGCACAGATACGCAGTATTTT
len: 15; abundance: -; v_gene: TRBV7-3; j_gene: TRBJ2-2; d_gene: -; CDR3aa: CASSMYRDNTGELFF; CDR3nt: TGTGCCAGCAGCATGTACAGGGACAACACCGGGGAGCTGTTTTTT
len: 16; abundance: once; v_gene: TRBV28; j_gene: TRBJ2-5; d_gene: TRBD2; CDR3aa: CASGSRLAGGMETQYF; CDR3nt: TGTGCCAGCGGGTCCCGACTAGCGGGAGGGATGGAGACCCAGTACTTC
len: 17; abundance: -; v_gene: TRBV9; j_gene: TRBJ2-5; d_gene: TRBD2; CDR3aa: CASSVATSGSGLETQYF; CDR3nt: TGTGCCAGCAGCGTAGCTACTAGCGGGAGCGGGTTAGAGACCCAGTACTTC
len: 11; abundance: -; v_gene: TRBV5-8; j_gene: TRBJ1-3; d_gene: -; CDR3aa: CAESSGNTIYF; CDR3nt: TGTGCAGAGAGCTCTGGAAACACCATATATTTT
len: 16; abundance: -; v_gene: TRBV7-3; j_gene: TRBJ2-1; d_gene: -; CDR3aa: CASSLTRTTSYNEQFF; CDR3nt: TGTGCCAGCAGCTTAACCCGGACTACCTCCTACAATGAGCAGTTCTTC
len: 16; abundance: once; v_gene: TRBV7-2; j_gene: TRBJ2-5; d_gene: TRBD2; CDR3aa: CASRHRLAGGEETQYF; CDR3nt: TGTGCCAGCAGACACCGACTAGCGGGTGGGGAAGAGACCCAGTACTTC
len: 11; abundance: -; v_gene: TRBV7-2; j_gene: TRBJ1-2; d_gene: -; CDR3aa: CASSMGYGYTF; CDR3nt: TGTGCCAGCAGTATGGGCTATGGCTACACCTTC
len: 16; abundance: -; v_gene: TRBV5-4; j_gene: TRBJ2-7; d_gene: TRBD2; CDR3aa: CASREVAGGPTDEQYF; CDR3nt: TGTGCCAGCCGGGAGGTAGCGGGAGGGCCGACCGACGAGCAGTACTTC
len: 15; abundance: -; v_gene: TRBV10-2; j_gene: TRBJ2-1; d_gene: -; CDR3aa: CATRLMGMGHNEQFF; CDR3nt: TGCGCCACCCGGCTCATGGGCATGGGGCACAATGAGCAGTTCTTC
len: 14; abundance: -; v_gene: TRBV6-5; j_gene: TRBJ2-1; d_gene: -; CDR3aa: CASSYGQGDNEQFF; CDR3nt: TGTGCCAGCAGTTACGGGCAGGGCGATAATGAGCAGTTCTTC
len: 15; abundance: -; v_gene: TRBV6-5; j_gene: TRBJ2-2; d_gene: TRBD1; CDR3aa: CASSYRQGATGELFF; CDR3nt: TGTGCCAGCAGTTATCGGCAGGGGGCGACCGGGGAGCTGTTTTTT
len: 12; abundance: -; v_gene: TRBV6-1; j_gene: TRBJ1-5; d_gene: -; CDR3aa: CASRATNQPQHF; CDR3nt: TGTGCCAGCAGAGCAACAAATCAGCCCCAGCATTTT
len: 17; abundance: -; v_gene: TRBV14; j_gene: TRBJ2-7; d_gene: -; CDR3aa: CASSQDLGLQGKYEQYF; CDR3nt: TGTGCCAGCAGCCAAGATCTCGGCCTGCAGGGGAAGTACGAGCAGTACTTC
len: 14; abundance: -; v_gene: TRBV2; j_gene: TRBJ1-1; d_gene: TRBD1; CDR3aa: CASSERQGENEAFF; CDR3nt: TGTGCCAGCAGTGAAAGACAGGGAGAAAATGAAGCTTTCTTT
len: 14; abundance: -; v_gene: TRBV7-3; j_gene: TRBJ2-2; d_gene: TRBD1; CDR3aa: CASSLGRGTGELFF; CDR3nt: TGTGCCAGCAGCTTAGGCAGGGGGACCGGGGAGCTGTTTTTT
len: 14; abundance: -; v_gene: TRBV2; j_gene: TRBJ1-5; d_gene: TRBD1; CDR3aa: CASISDRGGQPQHF; CDR3nt: TGTGCCAGCATCTCGGACAGGGGTGGCCAGCCCCAGCATTTT
len: 14; abundance: -; v_gene: TRBV2; j_gene: TRBJ2-7; d_gene: -; CDR3aa: CASSEQEARYEQYF; CDR3nt: TGTGCCAGCAGTGAACAGGAAGCCCGCTACGAGCAGTACTTC
len: 15; abundance: -; v_gene: TRBV7-2; j_gene: TRBJ2-3; d_gene: -; CDR3aa: CASSLEGLTGDTQYF; CDR3nt: TGTGCCAGCAGCTTAGAGGGCCTCACGGGAGATACGCAGTATTTT
len: 14; abundance: -; v_gene: TRBV7-9; j_gene: TRBJ1-3; d_gene: -; CDR3aa: CASSPEGSGNTIYF; CDR3nt: TGTGCCAGCAGCCCAGAAGGATCTGGAAACACCATATATTTT
len: 17; abundance: -; v_gene: TRBV28; j_gene: TRBJ2-1; d_gene: TRBD1; CDR3aa: CASPSGRDRGSYNEQFF; CDR3nt: TGTGCCAGTCCTAGCGGCCGGGACAGGGGTTCCTACAATGAGCAGTTCTTC
len: 15; abundance: -; v_gene: TRBV28; j_gene: TRBJ2-7; d_gene: TRBD1; CDR3aa: CASSSLGQGFYEQYF; CDR3nt: TGTGCCAGCAGTTCTTTGGGACAGGGGTTCTACGAGCAGTACTTC
len: 16; abundance: once; v_gene: TRBV9; j_gene: TRBJ2-7; d_gene: -; CDR3aa: CASSPRAGTGNYEQYF; CDR3nt: TGTGCCAGCAGCCCCCGAGCCGGGACTGGAAACTACGAGCAGTACTTC
len: 14; abundance: -; v_gene: TRBV27; j_gene: TRBJ2-7; d_gene: -; CDR3aa: CASSLRGVSHEQYF; CDR3nt: TGTGCCAGCAGTTTAAGGGGGGTAAGCCACGAGCAGTACTTC
len: 14; abundance: -; v_gene: TRBV7-9; j_gene: TRBJ2-2; d_gene: -; CDR3aa: CASSSAVNTGELFF; CDR3nt: TGTGCCAGCAGCTCGGCAGTTAACACCGGGGAGCTGTTTTTT
len: 16; abundance: -; v_gene: TRBV28; j_gene: TRBJ2-6; d_gene: -; CDR3aa: CASSPSRAYGANVLTF; CDR3nt: TGTGCCAGCAGTCCCTCCAGGGCTTATGGGGCCAACGTCCTGACTTTC
len: 18; abundance: -; v_gene: TRBV18; j_gene: TRBJ1-5; d_gene: -; CDR3aa: CASSPKGVAAEPNQPQHF; CDR3nt: TGTGCCAGCTCACCCAAGGGAGTGGCGGCGGAACCTAATCAGCCCCAGCATTTT
len: 15; abundance: -; v_gene: TRBV9; j_gene: TRBJ2-7; d_gene: -; CDR3aa: CASSPQNRPEGEQYF; CDR3nt: TGTGCCAGCAGCCCCCAGAACAGGCCAGAAGGGGAGCAGTACTTC
len: 14; abundance: -; v_gene: TRBV9; j_gene: TRBJ2-3; d_gene: -; CDR3aa: CASSGEGSTDTQYF; CDR3nt: TGTGCCAGCAGCGGAGAGGGGAGCACAGATACGCAGTATTTT
len: 14; abundance: -; v_gene: TRBV7-9; j_gene: TRBJ1-2; d_gene: -; CDR3aa: CASSLPAVNYGYTF; CDR3nt: TGTGCCAGCAGCTTACCGGCCGTAAACTATGGCTACACCTTC
len: 14; abundance: -; v_gene: TRBV9; j_gene: TRBJ2-2; d_gene: -; CDR3aa: CASSRDGSTGELFF; CDR3nt: TGTGCCAGCAGCAGGGACGGGAGTACCGGGGAGCTGTTTTTT
len: 16; abundance: -; v_gene: TRBV4-2; j_gene: TRBJ1-1; d_gene: -; CDR3aa: CASSQEAGNTLKMAFF; CDR3nt: TGTGCCAGCAGCCAAGAAGCCGGAAATACCCTTAAAATGGCTTTCTTT
len: 19; abundance: -; v_gene: TRBV4-1; j_gene: TRBJ2-7; d_gene: TRBD2; CDR3aa: CASSQLKGLAGIQNYEQYF; CDR3nt: TGCGCCAGCAGCCAGCTCAAAGGACTAGCGGGAATTCAAAACTACGAGCAGTACTTC
len: 15; abundance: -; v_gene: TRBV2; j_gene: TRBJ2-2; d_gene: TRBD2; CDR3aa: CASRPQRGNTGELFF; CDR3nt: TGTGCCAGCAGGCCCCAGCGGGGGAACACCGGGGAGCTGTTTTTT
len: 14; abundance: -; v_gene: TRBV5-1; j_gene: TRBJ2-5; d_gene: -; CDR3aa: CASSYGGLEETQYF; CDR3nt: TGCGCCAGCAGCTACGGGGGGCTAGAAGAGACCCAGTACTTC
len: 15; abundance: -; v_gene: TRBV5-1; j_gene: TRBJ1-5; d_gene: -; CDR3aa: CASSPDGNSNQPQHF; CDR3nt: TGCGCCAGCAGCCCGGACGGTAATAGCAATCAGCCCCAGCATTTT
len: 14; abundance: -; v_gene: TRBV6-5; j_gene: TRBJ2-7; d_gene: TRBD2; CDR3aa: CASSYGAGVYEQYF; CDR3nt: TGTGCCAGCAGTTACGGCGCGGGAGTCTACGAGCAGTACTTC
len: 16; abundance: -; v_gene: TRBV6-6; j_gene: TRBJ2-3; d_gene: TRBD1; CDR3aa: CASSYSIRGPTDTQYF; CDR3nt: TGTGCCAGCAGTTACTCAATAAGGGGGCCCACAGATACGCAGTATTTT
len: 17; abundance: -; v_gene: TRBV7-9; j_gene: TRBJ1-1; d_gene: TRBD1; CDR3aa: CASSLGLGGTVNTEAFF; CDR3nt: TGTGCCAGCAGCTTAGGGTTAGGGGGGACAGTGAACACTGAAGCTTTCTTT
len: 14; abundance: -; v_gene: TRBV11-2; j_gene: TRBJ2-3; d_gene: TRBD1; CDR3aa: CASSRDRSPDTQYF; CDR3nt: TGTGCCAGCAGCCGGGACAGGTCGCCAGATACGCAGTATTTT
len: 10; abundance: -; v_gene: TRBV29-1; j_gene: TRBJ1-1; d_gene: -; CDR3aa: CSVDGGEAFF; CDR3nt: TGCAGCGTTGATGGGGGTGAAGCTTTCTTT
len: 13; abundance: -; v_gene: TRBV29-1; j_gene: TRBJ2-3; d_gene: -; CDR3aa: CSATVGGTDTQYF; CDR3nt: TGCAGCGCGACAGTCGGCGGGACAGATACGCAGTATTTT
len: 14; abundance: -; v_gene: TRBV5-1; j_gene: TRBJ2-7; d_gene: -; CDR3aa: CASSLQGEGYEQYF; CDR3nt: TGCGCCAGCAGCTTGCAAGGGGAAGGTTACGAGCAGTACTTC
len: 15; abundance: -; v_gene: TRBV15; j_gene: TRBJ2-7; d_gene: -; CDR3aa: CATSREKLGSYEQYF; CDR3nt: TGTGCCACCAGCAGAGAGAAACTGGGATCCTACGAGCAGTACTTC
len: 16; abundance: -; v_gene: TRBV10-3; j_gene: TRBJ1-1; d_gene: TRBD1; CDR3aa: CAISDQPTGVNTEAFF; CDR3nt: TGTGCCATCAGCGACCAGCCGACAGGGGTGAACACTGAAGCTTTCTTT
len: 13; abundance: -; v_gene: TRBV29-1; j_gene: TRBJ2-7; d_gene: -; CDR3aa: CSVATSPTYEQYF; CDR3nt: TGCAGCGTTGCGACATCCCCGACCTACGAGCAGTACTTC
len: 15; abundance: -; v_gene: TRBV27; j_gene: TRBJ2-5; d_gene: -; CDR3aa: CASSLSWGFQETQYF; CDR3nt: TGTGCCAGCAGTTTATCCTGGGGGTTCCAAGAGACCCAGTACTTC
len: 14; abundance: once; v_gene: TRBV5-1; j_gene: TRBJ2-2; d_gene: -; CDR3aa: CASSSDTNTGELFF; CDR3nt: TGCGCCAGCAGCTCCGACACGAACACCGGGGAGCTGTTTTTT